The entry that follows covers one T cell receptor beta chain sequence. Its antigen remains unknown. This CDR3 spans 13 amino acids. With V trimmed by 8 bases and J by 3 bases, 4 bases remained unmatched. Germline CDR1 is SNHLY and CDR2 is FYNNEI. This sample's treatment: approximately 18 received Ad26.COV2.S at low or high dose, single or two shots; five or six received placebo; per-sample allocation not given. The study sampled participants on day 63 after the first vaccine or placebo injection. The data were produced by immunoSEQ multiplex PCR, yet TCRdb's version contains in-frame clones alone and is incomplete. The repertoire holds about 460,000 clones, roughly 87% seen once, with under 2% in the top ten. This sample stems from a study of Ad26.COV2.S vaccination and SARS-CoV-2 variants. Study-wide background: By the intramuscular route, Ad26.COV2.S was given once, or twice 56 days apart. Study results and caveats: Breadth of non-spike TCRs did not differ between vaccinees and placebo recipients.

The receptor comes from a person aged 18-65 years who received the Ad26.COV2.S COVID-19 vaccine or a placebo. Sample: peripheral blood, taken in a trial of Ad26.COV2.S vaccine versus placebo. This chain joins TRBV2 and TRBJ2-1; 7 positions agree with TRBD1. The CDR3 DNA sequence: TGTGCCAGCCGGGACAGCTACTACAATGAGCAGTTCTTC. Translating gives CASRDSYYNEQFF.